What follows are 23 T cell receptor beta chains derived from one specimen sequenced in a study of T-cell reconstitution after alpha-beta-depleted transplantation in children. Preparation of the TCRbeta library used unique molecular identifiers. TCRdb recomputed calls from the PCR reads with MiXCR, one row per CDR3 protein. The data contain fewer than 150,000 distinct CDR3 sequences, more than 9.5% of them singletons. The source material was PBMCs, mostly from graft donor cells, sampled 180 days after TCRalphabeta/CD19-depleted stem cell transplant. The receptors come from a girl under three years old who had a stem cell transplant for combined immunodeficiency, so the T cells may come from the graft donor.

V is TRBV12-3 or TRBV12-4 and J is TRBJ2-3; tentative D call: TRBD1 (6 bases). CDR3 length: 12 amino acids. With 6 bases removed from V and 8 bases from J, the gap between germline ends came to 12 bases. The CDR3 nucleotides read TGTGCCAGCAGACCCACAGGGTTTACGCAGTATTTT. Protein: CASRPTGFTQYF.

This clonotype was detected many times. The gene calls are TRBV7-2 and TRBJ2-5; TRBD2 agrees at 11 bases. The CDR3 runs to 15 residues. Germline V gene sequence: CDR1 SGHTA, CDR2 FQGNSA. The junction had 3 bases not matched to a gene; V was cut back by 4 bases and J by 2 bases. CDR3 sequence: CASSSRLAGQETQYF. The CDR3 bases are TGTGCCAGCAGCTCCCGACTAGCGGGACAAGAGACCCAGTACTTC.

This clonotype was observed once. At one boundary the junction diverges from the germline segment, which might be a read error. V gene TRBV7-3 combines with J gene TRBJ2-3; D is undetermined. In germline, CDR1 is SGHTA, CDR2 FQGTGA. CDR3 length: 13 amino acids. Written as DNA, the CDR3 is TGTGCCGGCAGCTTAATTCGGTCAGATACGCAGTATTTT. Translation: CAGSLIRSDTQYF.

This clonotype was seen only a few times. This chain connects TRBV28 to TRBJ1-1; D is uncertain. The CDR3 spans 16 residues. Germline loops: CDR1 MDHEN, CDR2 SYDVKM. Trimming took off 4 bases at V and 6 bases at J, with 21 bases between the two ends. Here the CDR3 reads CASSSLGSRKIPEAFF. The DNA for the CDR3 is TGTGCCAGCAGTTCTCTCGGTTCCCGAAAAATCCCTGAAGCTTTCTTT.

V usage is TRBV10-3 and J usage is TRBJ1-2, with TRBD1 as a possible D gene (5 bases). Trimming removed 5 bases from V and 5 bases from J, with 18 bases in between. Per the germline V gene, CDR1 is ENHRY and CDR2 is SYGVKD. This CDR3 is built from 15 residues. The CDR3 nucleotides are TGTGCCATCAGTCCGACGGGCAGGGAGTGGTATGGCTACACCTTC. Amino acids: CAISPTGREWYGYTF.

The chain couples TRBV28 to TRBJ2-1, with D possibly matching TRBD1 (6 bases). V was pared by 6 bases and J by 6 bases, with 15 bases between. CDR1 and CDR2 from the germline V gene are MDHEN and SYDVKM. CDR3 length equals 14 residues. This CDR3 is CASSPLQGFNEQFF. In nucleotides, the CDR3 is TGTGCCAGCAGCCCACTACAGGGATTCAATGAGCAGTTCTTC.

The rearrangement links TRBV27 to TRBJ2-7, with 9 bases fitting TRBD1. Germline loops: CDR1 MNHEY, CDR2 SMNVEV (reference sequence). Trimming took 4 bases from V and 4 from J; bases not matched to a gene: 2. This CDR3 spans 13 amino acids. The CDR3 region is CASSSGTGYEQYF. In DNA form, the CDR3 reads TGTGCCAGCAGTTCCGGGACAGGGTACGAGCAGTACTTC.

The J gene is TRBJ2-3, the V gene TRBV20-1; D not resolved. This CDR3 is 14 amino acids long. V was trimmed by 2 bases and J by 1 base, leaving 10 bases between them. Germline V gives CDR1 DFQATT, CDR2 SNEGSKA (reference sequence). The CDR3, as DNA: TGCAGTGCTAGATTTGTTGAGGGCACAGATACGCAGTATTTT. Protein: CSARFVEGTDTQYF.

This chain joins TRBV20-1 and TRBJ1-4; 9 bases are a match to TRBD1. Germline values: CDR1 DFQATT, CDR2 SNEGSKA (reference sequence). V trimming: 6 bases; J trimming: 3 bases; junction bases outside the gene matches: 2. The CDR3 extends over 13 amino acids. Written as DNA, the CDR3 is TGCAGTGCAAGGACAGGGGCTAATGAAAAACTGTTTTTT. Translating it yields CSARTGANEKLFF.

CDR3 nucleotide sequence: TGCAGCGTAGCGCCTAGCACAGATACGCAGTATTTT. Its protein product is CSVAPSTDTQYF. The chain joins TRBV29-1 to TRBJ2-3; D uncertain. Looked up from germline, CDR1 is SQVTM and CDR2 is ANQGSEA. CDR3 size: 12 residues. Deletions cut 6 bases from V and 0 bases from J, with 7 bases between.

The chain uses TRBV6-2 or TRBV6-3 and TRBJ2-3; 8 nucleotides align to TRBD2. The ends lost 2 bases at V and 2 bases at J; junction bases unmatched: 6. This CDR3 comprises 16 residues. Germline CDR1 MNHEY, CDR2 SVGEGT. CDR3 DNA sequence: TGTGCCAGCAGTTACGGAGTAGCGGGGCTCACAGATACGCAGTATTTT. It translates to CASSYGVAGLTDTQYF.

This CDR3 is CASSYYSTPNTGELFF. CDR3 nucleotides: TGTGCCAGCAGTTACTACAGCACCCCGAACACCGGGGAGCTGTTTTTT. The rearrangement uses TRBV12-3 or TRBV12-4 and TRBJ2-2, with D unresolved. Trimming stripped 4 bases from V and 0 bases from J, with 12 bases between. The CDR3 length is 16 residues.

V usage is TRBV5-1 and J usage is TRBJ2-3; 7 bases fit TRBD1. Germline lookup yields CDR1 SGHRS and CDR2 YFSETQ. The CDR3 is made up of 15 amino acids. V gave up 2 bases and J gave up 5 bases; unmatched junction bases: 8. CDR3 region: CASSLRQGRVDTQYF. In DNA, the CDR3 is TGCGCCAGCAGCTTACGACAGGGTCGGGTAGATACGCAGTATTTT.

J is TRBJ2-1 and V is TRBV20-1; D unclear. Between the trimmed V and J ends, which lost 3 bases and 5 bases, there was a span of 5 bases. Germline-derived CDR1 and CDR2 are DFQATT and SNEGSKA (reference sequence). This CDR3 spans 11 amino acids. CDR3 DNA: TGCAGTGCTAGTACCCACAATGAGCAGTTCTTC. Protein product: CSASTHNEQFF.

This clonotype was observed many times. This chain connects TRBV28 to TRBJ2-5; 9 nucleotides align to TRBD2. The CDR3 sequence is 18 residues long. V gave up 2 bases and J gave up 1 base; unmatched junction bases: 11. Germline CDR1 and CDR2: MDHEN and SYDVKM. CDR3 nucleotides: TGTGCCAGCAGTTTAGACATTAGGACTAGCGAGATCCAAGAGACCCAGTACTTC. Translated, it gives CASSLDIRTSEIQETQYF.

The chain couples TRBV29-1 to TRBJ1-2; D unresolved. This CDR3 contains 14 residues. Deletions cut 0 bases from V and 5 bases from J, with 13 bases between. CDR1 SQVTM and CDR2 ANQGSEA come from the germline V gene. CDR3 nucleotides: TGCAGCGTTGAAGATTTTCCGCCGGCGTATGGCTACACCTTC. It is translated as CSVEDFPPAYGYTF.

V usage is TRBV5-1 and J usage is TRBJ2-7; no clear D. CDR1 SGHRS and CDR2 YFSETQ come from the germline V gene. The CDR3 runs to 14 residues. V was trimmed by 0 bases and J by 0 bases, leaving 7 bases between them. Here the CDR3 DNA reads TGCGCCAGCAGCTTGGGACTCCTCTCCTACGAGCAGTACTTC. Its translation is CASSLGLLSYEQYF.

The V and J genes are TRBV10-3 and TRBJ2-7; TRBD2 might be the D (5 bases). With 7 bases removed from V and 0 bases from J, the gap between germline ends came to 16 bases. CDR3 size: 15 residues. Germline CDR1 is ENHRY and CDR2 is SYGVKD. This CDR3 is CAITVEGEASYEQYF. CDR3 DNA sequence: TGTGCCATCACCGTAGAGGGAGAGGCCTCCTACGAGCAGTACTTC.

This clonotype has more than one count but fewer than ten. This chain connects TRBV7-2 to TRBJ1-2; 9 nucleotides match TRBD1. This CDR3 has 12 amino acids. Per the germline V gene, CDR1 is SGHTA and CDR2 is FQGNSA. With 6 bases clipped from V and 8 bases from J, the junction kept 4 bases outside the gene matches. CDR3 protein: CASSYRGLGYTF. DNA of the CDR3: TGTGCCAGCAGTTACAGGGGGCTCGGCTACACCTTC.

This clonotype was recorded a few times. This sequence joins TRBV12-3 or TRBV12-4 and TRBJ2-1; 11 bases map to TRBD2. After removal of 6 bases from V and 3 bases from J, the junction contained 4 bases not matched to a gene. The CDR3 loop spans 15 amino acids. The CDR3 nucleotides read TGTGCCAGCAGCGAGACTAGCGGGGTCTACAATGAGCAGTTCTTC. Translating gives CASSETSGVYNEQFF.

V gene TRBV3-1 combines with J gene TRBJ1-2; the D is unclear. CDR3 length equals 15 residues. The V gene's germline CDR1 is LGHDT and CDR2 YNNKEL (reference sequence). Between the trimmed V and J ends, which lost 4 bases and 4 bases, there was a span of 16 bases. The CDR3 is CASSPPTVDVYGYTF. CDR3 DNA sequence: TGTGCCAGCAGCCCTCCCACAGTGGATGTCTATGGCTACACCTTC.

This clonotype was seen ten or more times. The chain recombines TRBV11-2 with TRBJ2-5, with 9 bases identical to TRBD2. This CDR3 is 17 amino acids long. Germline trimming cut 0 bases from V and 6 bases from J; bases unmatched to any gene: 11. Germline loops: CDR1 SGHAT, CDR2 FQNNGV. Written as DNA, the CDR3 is TGTGCCAGCAGCTTAGAACTGACTAGCGGAGATAAGAAGACCCAGTACTTC. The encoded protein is CASSLELTSGDKKTQYF. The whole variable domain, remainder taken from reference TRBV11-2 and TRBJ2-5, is EAGVAQSPRYKIIEKRQSVAFWCNPISGHATLYWYQQILGQGPKLLIQFQNNGVVDDSQLPKDRFSAERLKGVDSTLKIQPAKLEDSAVYLCASSLELTSGDKKTQYFGPGTRLLVL.

CDR3 loop: CAISHGQGGTEAFF. CDR3 sequence (DNA): TGTGCCATCAGCCACGGGCAGGGAGGGACTGAAGCTTTCTTT. The rearrangement joins TRBV10-3 to TRBJ1-1; tentative D call: TRBD1 (5 bases). Trimming left V 6 bases short and J 5 bases short, with 16 bases between. The CDR3 totals 14 residues. Germline CDR1 is ENHRY and CDR2 is SYGVKD.